These 14 T cell receptor beta chains share one sample of origin, sequenced in a study of regulatory T cells in long-lasting Graves disease (dated by TCRdb to the early 2020s). Library generation was performed with multiplex PCR. This sample was sequenced with an Illumina HiSeq 4000. iRepertoire HTBI primers and Arm-PCR amplification of CDR3 regions were used to construct TCR beta libraries. TCRdb's own reprocessing of the public reads used fastp at Q25 and MiXCR and kept productive beta chains. Rows are unified per CDR3 protein, each entry keeping the most common DNA and genes. The sample table lists about 520,000 distinct CDR3 sequences, approximately 12% of them with a count of one. In total, the top ten clones hold roughly 8.2% of the sample. This sample's time point label indicates: newly diagnosed GD, antithyroid drugs for less than 3 months. RNA was extracted from PBMCs in TRIzol for both TCR sequencing and RNA sequencing.

The same data also contributed to another study, on T cells in Graves' hyperthyroidism and ophthalmopathy.

The sample in question was peripheral blood mononuclear cells (PBMCs), obtained at new diagnosis, from a patient treated with antithyroid drugs. The receptors originated from a woman aged 25 to 39 with Graves disease. Donor details come from another sample of the same person, matched by shared clones.

This clonotype was seen ten or more times. This chain uses TRBV2 with TRBJ2-1; D is ambiguous. V was trimmed by 4 bases and J by 12 bases, leaving 10 bases between them. CDR1 SNHLY and CDR2 FYNNEI come from the germline V gene. The CDR3 extends over 11 amino acids. The CDR3 protein is CASSVKLGQFF. CDR3 in DNA: TGTGCCAGCAGTGTCAAGTTAGGGCAGTTCTTC.

This clonotype showed up many times. The chain is built from TRBV28 and TRBJ2-5; D not resolved. The CDR3 is made up of 15 amino acids. Deletions cut 5 bases from V and 2 bases from J, with 15 bases between. Per the germline V gene, CDR1 is MDHEN and CDR2 is SYDVKM. The CDR3 DNA reads as TGTGCCAGCAGTATGCCCCGACTTGCGCAAGAGACCCAGTACTTC. Its translation is CASSMPRLAQETQYF.

This clonotype came up many times. This rearrangement joins TRBV19 to TRBJ2-1; the match to TRBD2 covers 14 bases. J gave up 0 bases and V 6 bases, and 4 bases lay outside the gene matches. The CDR3 spans 17 residues. Germline V lookup: CDR1 LNHDA, CDR2 SQIVND (reference sequence). The CDR3 region is CASSPGLAGDSYNEQFF. The CDR3 coding sequence is TGTGCCAGTAGCCCGGGACTAGCGGGAGACTCCTACAATGAGCAGTTCTTC.

This clonotype has ten or more counts. The chain links TRBV28 to TRBJ1-6; D gene uncertain. This CDR3 comprises 18 residues. Germline CDR1 and CDR2: MDHEN and SYDVKM. V was trimmed by 3 bases and J by 0 bases, leaving 15 bases between them. CDR3 DNA sequence: TGTGCCAGCAGTTTCACCGGGTTCCTGAGCTCCTATAATTCACCCCTCCACTTT. Residues: CASSFTGFLSSYNSPLHF.

This clonotype was seen at least ten times. The chain carries TRBV10-3 and TRBJ2-1; D is unclear. Deletions cut 4 bases from V and 5 bases from J, with 12 bases between. The length of the CDR3 is 14 residues. Looked up from germline, CDR1 is ENHRY and CDR2 is SYGVKD. The CDR3 sequence: CAISAAEIHNEQFF. DNA of the CDR3: TGTGCCATCAGTGCTGCCGAGATCCACAATGAGCAGTTCTTC.

About this clonotype itself: Since a much larger clone is just one base distant, this may be a read error. The V and J genes are TRBV10-3 and TRBJ2-1; 7 bases align to TRBD1. CDR3 length: 12 amino acids. The germline V gene encodes CDR1 ENHRY and CDR2 SYGVKD. The V and J ends lost 11 bases and 10 bases, in that order; junction bases with no gene match: 11. This CDR3 reads CAAGTADYEQFF. The CDR3, as DNA: TGTGCCGCCGGGACAGCAGACTACGAGCAGTTCTTC.

Many counts were recorded for this clonotype. This sequence joins TRBV12-3 or TRBV12-4 and TRBJ1-5; 9 bases map to TRBD1. The CDR3 is 15 amino acids. V lost 6 bases and J lost 3; bases outside the gene matches: 6. For the CDR3, the DNA is TGTGCCAGCAGACCCGGGACAGGGATCAATCAGCCCCAGCATTTT. This encodes CASRPGTGINQPQHF.

The chain recombines TRBV11-2 with TRBJ2-1; 10 bases fit TRBD2. Germline V lookup: CDR1 SGHAT, CDR2 FQNNGV. The CDR3 covers 17 residues. V trimming: 2 bases; J trimming: 8 bases; junction bases outside the gene matches: 12. The CDR3 sequence is CASSLQLPGLAYHEQFF. CDR3 bases: TGTGCCAGCAGCTTACAGTTGCCGGGACTAGCGTACCATGAGCAGTTCTTC.

This clonotype has only a few counts. The genes are TRBV7-9 and TRBJ2-3, with 13 bases that match TRBD2. CDR3 length: 16 amino acids. CDR1 is SEHNR, CDR2 FQNEAQ, per germline (reference sequence). With V trimmed by 5 bases and J by 2 bases, 4 bases remained unmatched. CDR3: CASSGTSGTLTDTQYF. DNA for the CDR3: TGTGCCAGCAGCGGGACTAGCGGGACCCTCACAGATACGCAGTATTTT.

The table lists this clonotype with many counts. CDR3 DNA: TGTGCCAGCAGCCAACTCGGGACTAGCGGGATTTCAAGCGAGCAGTACTTC. It is translated as CASSQLGTSGISSEQYF. The chain uses TRBV27 and TRBJ2-7; TRBD2 agrees at 13 bases. CDR3 length equals 17 residues. Germline CDR1 MNHEY, CDR2 SMNVEV (reference sequence). After removal of 6 bases from V and 6 bases from J, the junction contained 14 bases not matched to a gene.

This rearrangement joins TRBV28 to TRBJ1-1, with D perhaps TRBD1 (5 bases). This CDR3 has 15 amino acids. V was cut by 2 bases and J by 4 bases, with 14 bases left in between. Germline loops: CDR1 MDHEN, CDR2 SYDVKM. The CDR3 sequence is CASSLGGVRSTEAFF. CDR3 coding DNA: TGTGCCAGCAGTTTAGGAGGGGTCCGGAGCACTGAAGCTTTCTTT. Full variable domain (missing parts from reference TRBV28 and TRBJ1-1): DVKVTQSSRYLVKRTGEKVFLECVQDMDHENMFWYRQDPGLGLRLIYFSYDVKMKEKGDIPEGYSVSREKKERFSLILESASTNQTSMYLCASSLGGVRSTEAFFGQGTRLTVV.

This clonotype appeared a few times. The V call is TRBV20-1, the J call TRBJ1-2, with TRBD1 as a possible D gene (5 bases). CDR3 length equals 14 residues. Germline V gene sequence: CDR1 DFQATT, CDR2 SNEGSKA (reference sequence). Trimming stripped 4 bases from V and 4 bases from J, with 16 bases between. The CDR3 here is CSANPQVRGYGYTF. The CDR3 coding sequence is TGCAGTGCTAACCCCCAGGTTAGGGGCTATGGCTACACCTTC.

In its sample, this clonotype was seen many times. This chain joins TRBV2 and TRBJ2-1; D not resolved. Trimming took off 10 bases at V and 4 bases at J, with 20 bases between the two ends. Germline values: CDR1 SNHLY, CDR2 FYNNEI. The CDR3 spans 15 residues. CDR3 nucleotide sequence: TGTGCCACCAGATCGGACGCCACCCCATACAATGAGCAGTTCTTC. Its protein product is CATRSDATPYNEQFF. The whole variable domain, filled in from reference TRBV2 and TRBJ2-1, reads EPEVTQTPSHQVTQMGQEVILRCVPISNHLYFYWYRQILGQKVEFLVSFYNNEISEKSEIFDDQFSVERPDGSNFTLKIRSTKLEDSAMYFCATRSDATPYNEQFFGPGTRLTVL.

This clonotype was observed at least ten times. The chain combines TRBV13 with TRBJ2-3; 9 bases are shared with TRBD2. CDR3 size: 15 residues. V lost 4 bases to trimming and J lost 5 bases; unmatched junction nucleotides: 7. Germline CDR1 is PRHDT and CDR2 is FYEKMQ (reference sequence). CDR3 in amino acids: CASSSLAGVQDTQYF. CDR3 sequence (DNA): TGTGCCAGCAGCTCCTTAGCGGGAGTGCAAGATACGCAGTATTTT.